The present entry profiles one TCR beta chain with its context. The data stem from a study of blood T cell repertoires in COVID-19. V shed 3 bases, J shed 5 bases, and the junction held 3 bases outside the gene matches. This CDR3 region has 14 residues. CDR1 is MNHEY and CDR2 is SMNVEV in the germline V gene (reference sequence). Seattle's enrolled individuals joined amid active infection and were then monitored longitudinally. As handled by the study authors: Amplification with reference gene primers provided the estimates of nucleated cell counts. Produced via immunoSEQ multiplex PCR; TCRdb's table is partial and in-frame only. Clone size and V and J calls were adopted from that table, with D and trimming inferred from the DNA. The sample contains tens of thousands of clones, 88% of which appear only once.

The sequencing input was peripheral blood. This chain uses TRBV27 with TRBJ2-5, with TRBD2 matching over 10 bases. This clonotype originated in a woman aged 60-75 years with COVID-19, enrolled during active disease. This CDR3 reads CASSLVAGGETQYF. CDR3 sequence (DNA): TGTGCCAGCAGTTTGGTAGCGGGAGGCGAGACCCAGTACTTC.